The 32 T cell receptor beta chains below come from one sample, sequenced in a study of blood T cell repertoires in COVID-19. Sequenced by immunoSEQ multiplex PCR; TCRdb stores in-frame clones only, minus some. Of 80,000 or so clones in the sample, approximately 80% were seen once. Sequences were obtained from peripheral blood. The receptor source for this set is a woman of 80 years or more with acute or convalescent COVID-19.

The CDR3 spells CASSSTGGNQPQHF. DNA of the CDR3: TGTGCCAGCAGCTCGACGGGGGGGAATCAGCCCCAGCATTTT. This chain uses TRBV7-3 with TRBJ1-5; a possible D gene is TRBD1 (5 bases). Trimming cost V 4 bases and J 4 bases, with 11 bases left between them. Germline V gene lookup returns CDR1 SGHTA and CDR2 FQGTGA. The CDR3 contains 14 residues.

V and J are TRBV24-1 and TRBJ2-5, with 10 bases lining up with TRBD2. The germline V gene has CDR1 KGHDR and CDR2 SFDVKD. The CDR3 totals 14 residues. Unmatched junction bases numbered 5, after V lost 6 bases and J lost 5 bases. The CDR3 nucleotides are TGTGCCACCAGTAGCGGGGGGGCAAGGGAGACCCAGTACTTC. Translating gives CATSSGGARETQYF.

This clone was detected once. This chain joins TRBV24-1 and TRBJ2-2; TRBD2 aligns across 7 bases. Per the germline V gene, CDR1 is KGHDR and CDR2 is SFDVKD. The CDR3 has 15 amino acids. V was clipped by 7 bases and J by 3 bases; unmatched bases: 7. In nucleotides, the CDR3 is TGTGCCACCAGGGAGAGCGGGGTCGACACCGGGGAGCTGTTTTTT. Translating it yields CATRESGVDTGELFF.

CDR3 nucleotide sequence: TGTGCCAGCAGCGTAGACATTTATCAGCCCCAGCATTTT. Its translation is CASSVDIYQPQHF. The V and J genes are TRBV9 and TRBJ1-5; D not resolved. Germline CDR1 reads SGDLS; CDR2 reads YYNGEE. The V and J ends lost 0 bases and 5 bases respectively, with 6 bases between them. CDR3 size: 13 residues.

The chain carries TRBV3-1 (or the pseudogene TRBV3-2) and TRBJ1-4; D is unresolved. Germline assignment: CDR1 LGHDT and CDR2 YNNKEL (reference sequence). V dropped 3 bases and J dropped 8 bases, with 13 bases sitting between them. CDR3 length: 14 amino acids. The CDR3 spells CASSQPARGEKLFF. CDR3 bases: TGTGCCAGCAGCCAGCCGGCCCGCGGGGAAAAACTGTTTTTT.

CDR3 in amino acids: CASSPNARSAGTQYF. For the CDR3, the DNA is TGTGCCAGCTCACCAAACGCTCGCAGCGCTGGGACCCAGTACTTC. This chain uses TRBV18 with TRBJ2-5; no firm D call. Trimming stripped 2 bases from V and 7 bases from J, with 17 bases between. The V gene's germline CDR1 is KGHSH and CDR2 LQKENI. The CDR3 runs to 15 residues.

V gene TRBV9 combines with J gene TRBJ2-1; 7 bases line up with TRBD2. The trim removed 7 bases at V and 6 bases at J, leaving 10 bases unmatched. CDR1 is SGDLS, CDR2 YYNGEE, per germline. This CDR3 is built from 14 residues. Here the CDR3 DNA reads TGTGCCAGCGGCACAGCGGGGAGAACCAATGAGCAGTTCTTC. Residues: CASGTAGRTNEQFF.

This clone was detected a few times. The genes are TRBV7-3 and TRBJ2-2; 12 bases map to TRBD2. The CDR3 covers 16 residues. Germline V CDR1 and CDR2: SGHTA, FQGTGA. V lost 4 bases to trimming and J lost 5 bases; unmatched junction nucleotides: 5. The CDR3 coding sequence is TGTGCCAGCAGCTCGACTAGCGGGGGCGGGACCGGGGAGCTGTTTTTT. As protein: CASSSTSGGGTGELFF.

This rearrangement joins TRBV25-1 to TRBJ1-4, with TRBD1 matching over 11 bases. Germline CDR1 reads MGHDK; CDR2 reads SYGVNS. The CDR3 runs to 15 residues. V lost 5 bases to trimming and J lost 10 bases; unmatched junction nucleotides: 9. As DNA, the CDR3 is TGTGCCAGCAGTACACCCGGGACAGGGGGGCGAAAACTGTTTTTT. Protein sequence: CASSTPGTGGRKLFF.

The CDR3 here is CASSVAQGSDTEAFF. The CDR3 DNA is TGTGCCAGCAGCGTAGCACAGGGGTCAGACACTGAAGCTTTCTTT. The chain links TRBV11-3 to TRBJ1-1; TRBD1 matches at 7 bases. This CDR3 comprises 15 residues. V shed 5 bases, J shed 3 bases, and the junction held 9 bases outside the gene matches. CDR1 SGHNT and CDR2 YENEEA come from the germline V gene.

The chain links TRBV3-1 (or the pseudogene TRBV3-2) to TRBJ2-2; D gene ambiguous. The CDR3 is 11 amino acids. Trimming cost V 7 bases and J 8 bases, with 8 bases left between them. Germline CDR1 and CDR2: LGHDT and YNNKEL (reference sequence). Here the CDR3 reads CASKLRGELFF. The CDR3 nucleotides read TGTGCCAGCAAACTGAGGGGGGAGCTGTTTTTT.

V usage is TRBV6-5 and J usage is TRBJ1-1; 9 bases align to TRBD1. The CDR3 spans 15 residues. The V gene's germline CDR1 is MNHEY and CDR2 SVGAGI. The junction had 10 bases not matched to a gene; V was cut back by 6 bases and J by 5 bases. The CDR3 is CASRPATGGSTEAFF. The CDR3 region has the DNA TGTGCCAGCAGACCTGCCACAGGGGGCTCTACTGAAGCTTTCTTT.

The sample holds a few counts of this clone. J is TRBJ1-2 and V is TRBV9; no clear D gene. Germline V lookup: CDR1 SGDLS, CDR2 YYNGEE. The CDR3 length is 14 residues. V lost 0 bases to trimming and J lost 0 bases, with 6 bases between them. CDR3 amino acids: CASSVGRANYGYTF. CDR3 in DNA: TGTGCCAGCAGCGTAGGGAGAGCTAACTATGGCTACACCTTC.

J is TRBJ2-2 and V is TRBV6-5; 10 nucleotides align to TRBD2. This CDR3 is 15 amino acids long. With V trimmed by 6 bases and J by 5 bases, 6 bases remained unmatched. Per germline, CDR1 MNHEY and CDR2 SVGAGI. The CDR3 DNA sequence: TGTGCCAGCAGCCAACTAGCGGGGAAAACCGGGGAGCTGTTTTTT. Protein: CASSQLAGKTGELFF.

This chain connects TRBV4-3 to TRBJ2-5; D not certain. The germline gives CDR1 LGHNA, CDR2 YSLEER. CDR3 length: 13 residues. Trimming pared 5 bases from V and 4 bases from J, leaving 11 bases between. In DNA, the CDR3 is TGCGCCAGCAGCGTAGGAACAGCAGAGACCCAGTACTTC. This gives the protein CASSVGTAETQYF.

CDR3: CACTGDTEAFF. CDR3 DNA: TGTGCCTGCACAGGGGACACTGAAGCTTTCTTT. V and J are TRBV30 and TRBJ1-1; 7 bases line up with TRBD1. The germline V gene encodes CDR1 GTSNPN and CDR2 SVGIG (reference sequence). The V gene end was trimmed by 6 bases and the J gene end by 3 bases; junction bases not matched to a gene: 1. CDR3 size: 11 residues.

The chain couples TRBV5-1 to TRBJ2-7, with D maybe TRBD2 (6 bases). This CDR3 is 16 amino acids long. Germline CDR1 and CDR2: SGHRS and YFSETQ. The ends were cut back, 4 bases at V and 0 bases at J, with 17 bases in the middle. CDR3 coding DNA: TGCGCCAGCAGCCCGGGAACGCGGGACGGCTCCTACGAGCAGTACTTC. The encoded protein is CASSPGTRDGSYEQYF.

The gene calls are TRBV10-3 and TRBJ2-3, with a weak D call TRBD1 (6 bases). CDR1 and CDR2 from the germline V gene are ENHRY and SYGVKD. The CDR3 contains 14 residues. With 6 bases removed from V and 1 base from J, the gap between germline ends came to 11 bases. As DNA, the CDR3 is TGTGCCATCAGCCGACAGGCCCGCACAGATACGCAGTATTTT. Its translation: CAISRQARTDTQYF.

V and J are TRBV4-1 and TRBJ2-1; TRBD1 matches 7 bases. Looked up from germline, CDR1 is MGHRA and CDR2 is YSYEKL. The V and J ends lost 4 bases and 0 bases, in that order; junction bases with no gene match: 21. There are 21 residues in the CDR3. The CDR3 reads CASSPRSEGAPPRSSYNEQFF. The CDR3 region has the DNA TGCGCCAGCAGCCCCCGTTCCGAGGGGGCCCCCCCCCGAAGCTCCTACAATGAGCAGTTCTTC.

This chain joins TRBV30 and TRBJ1-4, with D possibly being TRBD1 (6 bases). This CDR3 contains 15 residues. Germline values: CDR1 GTSNPN, CDR2 SVGIG (reference sequence). V was clipped by 0 bases and J by 7 bases, with 15 bases between them. The CDR3 DNA reads as TGTGCCTGGAGTGTATCAACAGGGTTGGCTGAAAAACTGTTTTTT. It translates to CAWSVSTGLAEKLFF.

This chain links TRBV11-3 with TRBJ2-7; possible D gene TRBD1, 5 bases. CDR1 SGHNT and CDR2 YENEEA come from the germline V gene. There are 14 residues in the CDR3. V dropped 2 bases and J dropped 6 bases, with 14 bases sitting between them. CDR3 protein: CASSLSGFNGEQYF. CDR3 nucleotide sequence: TGTGCCAGCAGCTTATCAGGGTTTAACGGCGAGCAGTACTTC.

The J gene is TRBJ2-3, the V gene TRBV19; 9 bases agree with TRBD1. V lost 5 bases, J lost 6 bases, and 12 bases stayed unmatched. Germline V lookup: CDR1 LNHDA, CDR2 SQIVND (reference sequence). CDR3 size: 16 residues. The CDR3 region has the DNA TGTGCCAGTAGTTTTGGACAGGGGACGGTACGGGATACGCAGTATTTT. This codes for CASSFGQGTVRDTQYF.

J is TRBJ2-7 and V is TRBV3-1 (or the pseudogene TRBV3-2); 8 nucleotides match TRBD1. CDR3 size: 14 residues. V dropped 2 bases and J dropped 5; count of bases not matched to a gene: 5. CDR1 and CDR2 from the germline V gene are LGHDT and YNNKEL (reference sequence). The CDR3 nucleotides read TGTGCCAGCAGCCAAACCGGGACAGGTAACGAGCAGTACTTC. This translates into CASSQTGTGNEQYF.

V is TRBV29-1 and J is TRBJ1-5; D is uncertain. Per the germline V gene, CDR1 is SQVTM and CDR2 is ANQGSEA. The ends were cut back, 4 bases at V and 7 bases at J, with 11 bases in the middle. This CDR3 is 12 amino acids long. DNA of the CDR3: TGCAGCGTTGGACAAGCAAGACAGCCCCAGCATTTT. This sequence encodes CSVGQARQPQHF. Full variable domain (outside the CDR3, taken from reference TRBV29-1 and TRBJ1-5): SAVISQKPSRDICQRGTSLTIQCQVDSQVTMMFWYRQQPGQSLTLIATANQGSEATYESGFVIDKFPISRPNLTFSTLTVSNMSPEDSSIYLCSVGQARQPQHFGDGTRLSIL.

The chain has TRBV28 and TRBJ2-7; the D gene is possibly TRBD1 (5 bases). V was pared by 1 base and J by 6 bases, with 13 bases between. Germline-derived CDR1 and CDR2 are MDHEN and SYDVKM. This CDR3 comprises 14 residues. As DNA, the CDR3 is TGTGCCAGCAGTTTATCCGAGGCAGGGTCCGAGCAGTACTTC. Translation: CASSLSEAGSEQYF.

The gene calls are TRBV2 and TRBJ2-5, with D perhaps TRBD1 (6 bases). The CDR3 covers 13 residues. Germline-derived CDR1 and CDR2 are SNHLY and FYNNEI. The V end lost 9 bases, the J end lost 5 bases, and 16 bases lay between the germline ends. In DNA form, the CDR3 reads TGTGCCAGAGAGGACAGATTCAGGGAGACCCAGTACTTC. This translates into CAREDRFRETQYF. Full variable domain (missing parts from reference TRBV2 and TRBJ2-5): EPEVTQTPSHQVTQMGQEVILRCVPISNHLYFYWYRQILGQKVEFLVSFYNNEISEKSEIFDDQFSVERPDGSNFTLKIRSTKLEDSAMYFCAREDRFRETQYFGPGTRLLVL.

The V call is TRBV2, the J call TRBJ2-2; 8 positions match TRBD1. The V gene's germline CDR1 is SNHLY and CDR2 FYNNEI. CDR3 length equals 15 residues. The trim removed 7 bases at V and 5 bases at J, leaving 9 bases unmatched. The CDR3 nucleotides read TGTGCCAGCAACGGACAGGGCAGGGGAACCGGGGAGCTGTTTTTT. Translation gives CASNGQGRGTGELFF.

The genes are TRBV6-2 or TRBV6-3 and TRBJ2-2; TRBD1 is a possible D gene (6 bases). CDR1 is MNHEY, CDR2 SVGEGT, per germline. The CDR3 totals 15 residues. V shed 6 bases and J shed 4 bases, with 15 bases lying between them. For the CDR3, the DNA is TGTGCCAGCAGCTGGTGGGGGCTGGGCACCGGGGAGCTGTTTTTT. Protein sequence: CASSWWGLGTGELFF.

This clone has a single count. The rearrangement links TRBV27 to TRBJ1-1; TRBD1 matches at 9 bases. This CDR3 has 16 amino acids. V lost 9 bases, J lost 0 bases, and 11 bases stayed unmatched. Looked up from germline, CDR1 is MNHEY and CDR2 is SMNVEV (reference sequence). The chain's CDR3 is CASRTGASRMNTEAFF. CDR3 DNA sequence: TGTGCCAGTAGGACAGGGGCTAGTCGGATGAACACTGAAGCTTTCTTT.

The chain links TRBV18 to TRBJ1-3, with a weak D call TRBD1 (6 bases). CDR3 length: 15 residues. Trimming removed 2 bases from V and 0 bases from J, with 8 bases in between. Germline CDR1 is KGHSH and CDR2 is LQKENI. The CDR3 sequence: CASSPTGNSGNTIYF. In nucleotides, the CDR3 is TGTGCCAGCTCACCAACAGGGAACTCTGGAAACACCATATATTTT.

The chain links TRBV10-3 to TRBJ1-2, with 8 bases fitting TRBD1. V shed 8 bases and J 4 bases; nucleotides not matched to a gene: 12. The CDR3 covers 15 residues. Germline V gene data show CDR1 as ENHRY and CDR2 as SYGVKD. Written as DNA, the CDR3 is TGTGCCATCGGCGGACAGGGCCGCTTGGGCTATGGCTACACCTTC. It codes for CAIGGQGRLGYGYTF.

The rearrangement joins TRBV7-2 to TRBJ2-7, with D possibly TRBD1 on 7 matching bases. Trimming shortened V by 7 bases and J by 1 base, and 14 bases separated the two germline ends. The CDR3 length is 14 residues. The germline V gene has CDR1 SGHTA and CDR2 FQGNSA. CDR3 residues: CASTLQGTSYEQYF. CDR3 sequence (DNA): TGTGCCAGCACCCTACAGGGGACTTCCTACGAGCAGTACTTC.